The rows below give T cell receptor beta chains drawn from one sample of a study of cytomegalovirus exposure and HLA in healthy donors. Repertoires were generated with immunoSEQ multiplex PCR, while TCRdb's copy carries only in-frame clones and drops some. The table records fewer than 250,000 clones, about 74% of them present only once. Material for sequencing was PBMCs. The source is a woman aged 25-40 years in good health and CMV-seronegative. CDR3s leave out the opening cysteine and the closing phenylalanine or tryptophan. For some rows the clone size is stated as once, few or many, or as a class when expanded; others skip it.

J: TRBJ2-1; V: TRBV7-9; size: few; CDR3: ASSFAGTSDWF
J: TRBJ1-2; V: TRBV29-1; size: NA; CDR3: SVAGVGYT
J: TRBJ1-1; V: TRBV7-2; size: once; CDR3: ASSYGQNTEAF
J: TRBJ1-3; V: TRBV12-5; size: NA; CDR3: ASALVRFVGLGSGNTIY
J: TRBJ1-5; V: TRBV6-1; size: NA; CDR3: ASKPGGNQPQH
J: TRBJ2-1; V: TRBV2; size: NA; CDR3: ASSGLQDEQF
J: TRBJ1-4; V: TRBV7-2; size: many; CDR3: ASSTRTGKMF
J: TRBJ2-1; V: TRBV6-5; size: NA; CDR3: ASQAGSDEQF
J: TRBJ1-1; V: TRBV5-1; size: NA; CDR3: ASSLQGAIGGTEAF
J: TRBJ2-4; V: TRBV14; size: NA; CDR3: ASSQFDSNQNIQY
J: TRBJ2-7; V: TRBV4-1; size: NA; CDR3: ASSRGQDMNEQY
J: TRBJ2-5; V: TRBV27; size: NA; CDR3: ASSFGGNEETQY
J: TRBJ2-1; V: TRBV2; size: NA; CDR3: ASSPLLAGENNEQF
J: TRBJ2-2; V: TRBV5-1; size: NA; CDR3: ASSLEASLTGELF
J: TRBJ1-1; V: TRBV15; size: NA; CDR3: ATSREGSWGAEAF